What follows are 2 T cell receptor beta chains derived from one specimen sequenced in a study of CD8 T cells in ankylosing spondylitis. TCRdb passed the 5' RACE reads through MiXCR, listing each CDR3 protein once. The table shows about 160,000 distinct CDR3 sequences, with under 45% occurring only once. The sequencing input was synovial fluid, either unsorted or a sorted T cell fraction (not recorded which). The origin of the receptors is a male donor with ankylosing spondylitis.

The chain uses TRBV12-3 or TRBV12-4 and TRBJ1-1; tentatively, D is TRBD1 (6 bases). The V gene lost 6 bases and the J gene lost 0 bases, with 14 bases spanning the gap. The CDR3 sequence is 15 residues long. The DNA for the CDR3 is TGTGCCAGCAGGGCGGGGAGGGGGGTGAACACTGAAGCTTTCTTT. Its protein product is CASRAGRGVNTEAFF.

This clonotype was observed at least ten times. This chain connects TRBV4-2 to TRBJ1-4; the match to TRBD1 covers 11 bases. Germline CDR1 LGHNA, CDR2 YNFKEQ. The CDR3 loop spans 16 amino acids. V was pared by 0 bases and J by 7 bases, with 4 bases of the junction left unmatched. The CDR3 DNA sequence: TGTGCCAGCAGCCAAGATGGAGGACAGGGGGCTGAAAAACTGTTTTTT. Protein product: CASSQDGGQGAEKLFF.